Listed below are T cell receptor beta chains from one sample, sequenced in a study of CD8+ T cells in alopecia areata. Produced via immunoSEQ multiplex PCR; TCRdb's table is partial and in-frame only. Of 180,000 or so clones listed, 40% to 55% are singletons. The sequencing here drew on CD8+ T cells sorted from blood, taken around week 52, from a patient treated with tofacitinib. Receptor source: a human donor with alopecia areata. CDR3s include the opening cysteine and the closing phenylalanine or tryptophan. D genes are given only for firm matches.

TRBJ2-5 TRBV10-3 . CAIRGEGTWETQYF
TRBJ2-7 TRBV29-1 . CSVEFQDTYEQYF
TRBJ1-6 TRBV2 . CASSASYNSPLHF
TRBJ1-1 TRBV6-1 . CASTPDRLKVEAFF
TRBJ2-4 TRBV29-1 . CSVAAGTLFEDIQYF
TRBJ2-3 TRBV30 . CACPGPGGGVPDTQYF
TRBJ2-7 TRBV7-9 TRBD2 CASSLGGGARYEQYF
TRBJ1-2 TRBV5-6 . CASSLEQSLYGYTF
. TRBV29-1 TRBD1 CSVEGGQEATEQYF
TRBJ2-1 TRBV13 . CASSLPQGYNEQFF
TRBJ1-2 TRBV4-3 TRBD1 CASSMSRQGGSIF
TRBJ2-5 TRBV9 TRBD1 CASSPPWGQNQETQYF
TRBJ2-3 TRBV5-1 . CASSSTSDTQYF
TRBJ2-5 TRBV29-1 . CSVVSGRIQETQYF
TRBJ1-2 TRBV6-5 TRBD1 CASSPADRLLYGYTF
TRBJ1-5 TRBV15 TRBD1 CATSPGTGGFRASNQPQHF
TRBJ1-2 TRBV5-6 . CASSFNHPYGYTF
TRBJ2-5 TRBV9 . CASSVVGHSQETQYF
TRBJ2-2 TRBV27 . CASSPGVFGGELFF
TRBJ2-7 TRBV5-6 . CASSLRQSYEQYF
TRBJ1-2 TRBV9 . CASSASGGPIPDYGYTF
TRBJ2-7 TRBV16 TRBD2 CASSLRRGGQDEQYF
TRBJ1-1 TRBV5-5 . CASSWQVNTEAFF
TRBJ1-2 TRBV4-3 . CASSQESGRARGYTF
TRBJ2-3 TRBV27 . CASSNTDTQYF
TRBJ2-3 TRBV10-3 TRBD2 CAISESPQTSPRTDTQYF
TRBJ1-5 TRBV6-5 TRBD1 CASSYSPTGNNQPQHF
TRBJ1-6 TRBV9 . CASSVEAGFSPLHF
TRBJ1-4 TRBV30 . CAWKLEKLFF
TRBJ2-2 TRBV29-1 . CSVDSGPNTGELFF
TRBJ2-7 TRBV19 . CASSRPADSYEQYF
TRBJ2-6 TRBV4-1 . CASSQDSGANVLTF
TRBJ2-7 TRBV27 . CASSLSSGTNFYEQYF
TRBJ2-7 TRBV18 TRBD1 CASSPGTGGYEQYF
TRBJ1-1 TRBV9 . CASSVGGENTEAFF
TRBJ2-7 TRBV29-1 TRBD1 CSVRQGHTYEQYF
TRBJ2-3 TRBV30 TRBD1 CAWGTGTDTQYF
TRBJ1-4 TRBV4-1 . CASSQDLTGGSEKLFF
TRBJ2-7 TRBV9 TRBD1 CASSPDRDYEQYF
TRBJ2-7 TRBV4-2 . CASSQGRSSYEQYF
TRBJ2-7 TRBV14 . CASSQDFGAYEQYF
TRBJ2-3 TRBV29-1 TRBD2 CSVRGGPDTQYF
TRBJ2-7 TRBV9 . CASSSQDWEQYF
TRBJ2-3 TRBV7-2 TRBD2 CASSPPGGATDTQYF
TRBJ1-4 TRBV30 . CAWDTGFNEKLFF
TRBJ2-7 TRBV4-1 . CASSQANDATAYEQYF
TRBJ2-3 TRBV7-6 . CASSRWGGTDTQYF
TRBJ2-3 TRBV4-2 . CASTQVGLESTDTQYF
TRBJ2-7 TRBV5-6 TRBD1 CASSLSFGTGLSYEQYF
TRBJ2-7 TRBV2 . CASSEVSLNSYEQYF
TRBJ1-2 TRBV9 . CASSPTAFEPGYTF
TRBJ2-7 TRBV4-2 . CASSPGQRSYEQYF
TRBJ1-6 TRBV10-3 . CASRQYNSPLHF
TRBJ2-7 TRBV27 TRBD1 CASSSGQGYYEQYF
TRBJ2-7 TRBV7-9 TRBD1 CASSPRGTASSYEQYF